These 23 T cell receptor beta chains came from one sample sequenced in a study of blood T cell repertoires in COVID-19. TCRdb's copy holds only in-frame clones and misses some; the assay was immunoSEQ multiplex PCR. The sample contains over 200,000 clones, around 90% of which appear only once. The sample was PBMCs or T cells enriched from blood (not recorded which). These receptors were collected from a man in his thirties or forties who had recovered from COVID-19.

This chain uses TRBV3-1 (or the pseudogene TRBV3-2) with TRBJ1-4; 9 bases align to TRBD1. The CDR3 totals 14 residues. With 3 bases clipped from V and 7 bases from J, the junction kept 3 bases outside the gene matches. Germline V gene sequence: CDR1 LGHDT, CDR2 YNNKEL (reference sequence). CDR3 amino acids: CASSQGQGFEKLFF. The CDR3 nucleotides read TGTGCCAGCAGCCAGGGACAGGGTTTTGAAAAACTGTTTTTT.

The CDR3 DNA is TGCAGCGTTGTGGAGGGGAGGGGGGACTATGGCTACACCTTC. Protein product: CSVVEGRGDYGYTF. V gene TRBV29-1 combines with J gene TRBJ1-2; D is perhaps TRBD1 (6 bases). The V end was cut by 4 bases, the J end by 3 bases, with 15 bases between. Germline CDR1 and CDR2: SQVTM and ANQGSEA. This CDR3 region has 14 residues.

This sequence joins TRBV7-9 and TRBJ2-7; 7 nucleotides line up with TRBD2. The J segment lost 4 bases and the V segment lost 6 bases, leaving 9 bases of the junction unmatched. There are 14 residues in the CDR3. CDR1 SEHNR and CDR2 FQNEAQ come from the germline V gene (reference sequence). CDR3: CASSLTAGMYEQYF. CDR3 bases: TGTGCCAGCAGTCTGACAGCGGGGATGTACGAGCAGTACTTC. Using reference TRBV7-9 and TRBJ2-7 for the parts outside the CDR3, the full variable domain is DTGVSQNPRHKITKRGQNVTFRCDPISEHNRLYWYRQTLGQGPEFLTYFQNEAQLEKSRLLSDRFSAERPKGSFSTLEIQRTEQGDSAMYLCASSLTAGMYEQYFGPGTRLTVT.

The chain is built from TRBV27 and TRBJ1-6, with TRBD1 as a possible D gene (6 bases). Germline V gives CDR1 MNHEY, CDR2 SMNVEV (reference sequence). V shed 6 bases and J shed 9 bases, with 9 bases lying between them. This CDR3 region has 12 residues. The CDR3 bases are TGTGCCAGCAGCGTACAGGGTTCACCCCTCCACTTT. Its protein product is CASSVQGSPLHF.

The chain carries TRBV11-3 and TRBJ2-1; TRBD2 agrees at 9 bases. Germline lookup yields CDR1 SGHNT and CDR2 YENEEA. The CDR3 extends over 16 amino acids. The trim removed 11 bases at V and 9 bases at J, leaving 20 bases unmatched. The CDR3 region is CAGVTSGEESWGEQFF. In nucleotides, the CDR3 is TGTGCCGGAGTGACTAGCGGAGAGGAATCGTGGGGTGAGCAGTTCTTC.

This chain uses TRBV19 with TRBJ1-5; D possibly corresponds to TRBD1 (6 bases). Between the trimmed V and J ends, which lost 4 bases and 2 bases, there was a span of 12 bases. The CDR3 runs to 15 residues. Germline CDR1 reads LNHDA; CDR2 reads SQIVND (reference sequence). The CDR3 sequence: CASSTSRGGNQPQHF. The CDR3 DNA reads as TGTGCCAGTAGTACTTCCAGGGGCGGCAATCAGCCCCAGCATTTT.

This clone was found a few times. The chain carries TRBV6-5 and TRBJ2-4; 7 bases are a match to TRBD1. This CDR3 spans 15 amino acids. Germline V lookup: CDR1 MNHEY, CDR2 SVGAGI. Unmatched junction bases numbered 9, after V lost 7 bases and J lost 3 bases. For the CDR3, the DNA is TGTGCCAGCACGTTTCCGGGACAGCTCAAAAACATTCAGTACTTC. It encodes CASTFPGQLKNIQYF.

This chain joins TRBV28 and TRBJ2-1; the D is unclear. Germline V gene data show CDR1 as MDHEN and CDR2 as SYDVKM. CDR3 size: 16 residues. Trimming removed 5 bases at V and 7 bases at J, with 21 bases between. The CDR3 nucleotides are TGTGCCAGCAGTCCAACCGCCTTGGCGGCTTGGAATGAGCAGTTCTTC. Protein sequence: CASSPTALAAWNEQFF.

The rearrangement joins TRBV28 to TRBJ1-2; 10 positions agree with TRBD1. The J segment lost 0 bases and the V segment lost 7 bases, leaving 2 bases of the junction unmatched. The CDR3 sequence is 14 residues long. CDR1 and CDR2 from the germline V gene are MDHEN and SYDVKM. For the CDR3, the DNA is TGTGCCAGCAATGGACAGGGGGCTAACTATGGCTACACCTTC. It codes for CASNGQGANYGYTF.

The gene calls are TRBV12-3 or TRBV12-4 and TRBJ1-5, with a tentative D call TRBD1 (5 bases). CDR3 length: 13 amino acids. The germline V and J ends were trimmed by 10 bases and 1 base, with 11 bases remaining between them. CDR3 sequence (DNA): TGTGCCACCGGAGGGGAGAGCAATCAGCCCCAGCATTTT. Translated, it gives CATGGESNQPQHF.

CDR3: CASSVIQSYEQYF. CDR3 DNA sequence: TGTGCCAGCAGCGTAATACAATCCTACGAGCAGTACTTC. The chain recombines TRBV7-2 with TRBJ2-7; D remains unclear. The CDR3 spans 13 residues. CDR1 and CDR2 from the germline V gene are SGHTA and FQGNSA. Between the trimmed V and J ends, which lost 5 bases and 1 base, there was a span of 9 bases.

The rearrangement joins TRBV5-1 to TRBJ2-3; TRBD2 matches 8 bases. From germline, CDR1 is SGHRS and CDR2 YFSETQ. The CDR3 has 16 residues. Unmatched junction bases numbered 7, after V lost 4 bases and J lost 0 bases. The CDR3: CASSERLAPSTDTQYF. DNA of the CDR3: TGCGCCAGCAGCGAAAGACTAGCGCCTAGCACAGATACGCAGTATTTT. Looking up the rest from reference TRBV5-1 and TRBJ2-3 gives the full variable domain: KAGVTQTPRYLIKTRGQQVTLSCSPISGHRSVSWYQQTPGQGLQFLFEYFSETQRNKGNFPGRFSGRQFSNSRSEMNVSTLELGDSALYLCASSERLAPSTDTQYFGPGTRLTVL.

The J gene is TRBJ2-7, the V gene TRBV2; perhaps TRBD1 as D (5 bases). Germline values: CDR1 SNHLY, CDR2 FYNNEI. Between the trimmed V and J ends, which lost 11 bases and 3 bases, there was a span of 17 bases. The CDR3 has 13 amino acids. This chain's CDR3 is CARASQGNYEQYF. The CDR3, as DNA: TGTGCCCGAGCTAGTCAGGGTAACTACGAGCAGTACTTC. The complete variable domain, with remaining parts taken from reference TRBV2 and TRBJ2-7, reads EPEVTQTPSHQVTQMGQEVILRCVPISNHLYFYWYRQILGQKVEFLVSFYNNEISEKSEIFDDQFSVERPDGSNFTLKIRSTKLEDSAMYFCARASQGNYEQYFGPGTRLTVT.

This chain links TRBV19 with TRBJ2-1, with 9 bases fitting TRBD2. The CDR3 has 16 residues. V dropped 3 bases and J dropped 9; count of bases not matched to a gene: 12. Germline V lookup: CDR1 LNHDA, CDR2 SQIVND (reference sequence). Here the CDR3 reads CASSIDPLAGSSEQFF. CDR3 bases: TGTGCCAGTAGTATTGACCCGCTAGCGGGGAGTTCTGAGCAGTTCTTC.

This clone was counted a few times. The genes are TRBV19 and TRBJ1-6; no reliable D call. Trimming took 4 bases from V and 2 from J, leaving 9 bases between them. The CDR3 totals 15 residues. Germline CDR1 reads LNHDA; CDR2 reads SQIVND (reference sequence). The CDR3 bases are TGTGCCAGTAGTAGGAGTAGTACCTATAATTCACCCCTCCACTTT. Protein sequence: CASSRSSTYNSPLHF.

The chain employs TRBV5-1 and TRBJ2-1; 10 bases match TRBD2. This CDR3 spans 15 amino acids. V lost 5 bases, J lost 1 base, and 3 bases stayed unmatched. Germline lookup yields CDR1 SGHRS and CDR2 YFSETQ. CDR3 sequence (DNA): TGCGCCAGCAGTAGCGGGGGGACGTCCTACAATGAGCAGTTCTTC. Encoded protein: CASSSGGTSYNEQFF.

This clone appeared a single time. The chain carries TRBV3-1 (or the pseudogene TRBV3-2) and TRBJ1-2; D unclear. The CDR3 has 13 amino acids. Per germline, CDR1 LGHDT and CDR2 YNNKEL (reference sequence). Trimming cost V 4 bases and J 1 base, with 7 bases left between them. The chain's CDR3 is CASSLQVNYGYTF. In DNA, the CDR3 is TGTGCCAGCAGCCTCCAGGTTAACTATGGCTACACCTTC.

This rearrangement joins TRBV28 to TRBJ1-5; D call uncertain. The germline V gene encodes CDR1 MDHEN and CDR2 SYDVKM. This CDR3 is 12 amino acids long. V dropped 10 bases and J dropped 3 bases, with 10 bases sitting between them. The CDR3 DNA is TGTGCCACCTTCGTCCCCAATCAGCCCCAGCATTTT. Translating gives CATFVPNQPQHF.

This rearrangement joins TRBV5-1 to TRBJ2-2, with TRBD2 matching over 7 bases. With V trimmed by 6 bases and J by 5 bases, 13 bases remained unmatched. Germline-derived CDR1 and CDR2 are SGHRS and YFSETQ. The CDR3 consists of 16 residues. The CDR3 region is CASILLMGGKTGELFF. CDR3 sequence (DNA): TGCGCCAGCATCCTACTAATGGGAGGGAAGACCGGGGAGCTGTTTTTT.

CDR3 residues: CASSLETGNEQFF. The CDR3 DNA reads as TGCGCCAGCAGCTTAGAGACAGGCAATGAGCAGTTCTTC. The chain employs TRBV5-1 and TRBJ2-1; perhaps TRBD1 as D (6 bases). V dropped 2 bases and J dropped 6 bases, with 9 bases sitting between them. Germline CDR1 is SGHRS and CDR2 is YFSETQ. The CDR3 loop spans 13 amino acids.

This clone was counted many times. V usage is TRBV28 and J usage is TRBJ2-7; D might be TRBD2 (6 bases). The germline V gene encodes CDR1 MDHEN and CDR2 SYDVKM. The ends were cut back, 6 bases at V and 2 bases at J, with 17 bases in the middle. This CDR3 spans 15 amino acids. As DNA, the CDR3 is TGTGCCAGCAGCCTGGGGGACTTACAGACCTACGAGCAGTACTTC. Translation: CASSLGDLQTYEQYF.

The J gene is TRBJ2-2, the V gene TRBV7-2; D is uncertain. Looked up from germline, CDR1 is SGHTA and CDR2 is FQGNSA. The CDR3 spans 13 residues. The V end lost 7 bases, the J end lost 6 bases, and 12 bases lay between the germline ends. The CDR3 protein is CASTLSQSGELFF. Here the CDR3 DNA reads TGTGCCAGCACCCTATCGCAATCCGGGGAGCTGTTTTTT. Filled out from reference TRBV7-2 and TRBJ2-2, the complete variable domain reads GAGVSQSPSNKVTEKGKDVELRCDPISGHTALYWYRQSLGQGLEFLIYFQGNSAPDKSGLPSDRFSAERTGGSVSTLTIQRTQQEDSAVYLCASTLSQSGELFFGEGSRLTVL.

The gene calls are TRBV28 and TRBJ1-2; TRBD1 agrees at 8 bases. This CDR3 region has 13 residues. CDR1 and CDR2 from the germline V gene are MDHEN and SYDVKM. After removal of 1 base from V and 12 bases from J, the junction contained 7 bases not matched to a gene. CDR3 residues: CASSLSAGGWNTF. The CDR3 bases are TGTGCCAGCAGTTTATCGGCAGGGGGCTGGAACACCTTC.